These 6 T cell receptor beta chains share one sample of origin, sequenced in a study of beta chain features in type 1 diabetes. cDNA synthesis used the whole RNA isolate, giving expressed TCRB sequences. Clones were read by immunoSEQ multiplex PCR, and TCRdb kept only the in-frame ones, dropping some. The sample has some 130,000 clones; around 9% are singletons. These receptors have no known antigen. Study-level results: TCRB CDR3s from Type 1 diabetes patients were moderately but significantly shorter in all four CD4+ subsets.

The sample was central memory CD4+ T cells from blood. These receptors all stem from a man under 40 with type 1 diabetes.

This clone was found a few times. The chain joins TRBV2 to TRBJ1-2, with a tentative D call TRBD1 (5 bases). The CDR3 runs to 14 residues. Germline CDR1 SNHLY, CDR2 FYNNEI. V was clipped by 5 bases and J by 8 bases, with 18 bases between them. CDR3 sequence: CASSSSTGRGGYTF. CDR3 bases: TGTGCCAGCAGTTCCTCCACAGGTCGAGGAGGCTACACCTTC.

This clone was found a few times. The genes are TRBV19 and TRBJ1-4; 9 bases fit TRBD1. CDR1 is LNHDA and CDR2 is SQIVND in the germline V gene (reference sequence). This CDR3 region has 13 residues. Trimming removed 7 bases from V and 10 bases from J; junction bases left unmatched: 7. The CDR3 coding sequence is TGTGCCAGTATCGGAACAGGGGGCAGAAAACTGTTTTTT. This codes for CASIGTGGRKLFF.

The rearrangement joins TRBV5-5 to TRBJ2-1, with D possibly TRBD2 on 6 matching bases. The V gene lost 4 bases and the J gene lost 2 bases, with 13 bases spanning the gap. Germline CDR1 reads SGHKS; CDR2 reads YYEKEE (reference sequence). The CDR3 consists of 15 residues. CDR3 loop: CASSTRERTYNEQFF. The CDR3 DNA follows: TGTGCCAGCAGCACCCGGGAGCGAACCTACAATGAGCAGTTCTTC.

CDR3 DNA sequence: TGTGCCAGCAGCTCACCGGGACAGGGGGCAAGGAGTGAGCAGTTCTTC. Translated: CASSSPGQGARSEQFF. The rearrangement links TRBV7-3 to TRBJ2-1, with TRBD1 identical over 12 bases. Germline CDR1 is SGHTA and CDR2 is FQGTGA. Trimming removed 4 bases from V and 9 bases from J; junction bases left unmatched: 10. The CDR3 is 16 residues long.

In this sample, this clone turned up a few times. The chain recombines TRBV28 with TRBJ2-2, with 8 nucleotides matching TRBD1. In germline, CDR1 is MDHEN, CDR2 SYDVKM. The CDR3 has 15 residues. The trim removed 6 bases at V and 5 bases at J, leaving 8 bases unmatched. The CDR3 nucleotides are TGTGCCAGCAGGCCCGGACAGGGTTTGACCGGGGAGCTGTTTTTT. Its protein is CASRPGQGLTGELFF.

This clone appeared once. The V and J genes are TRBV19 and TRBJ2-7, with TRBD1 matching over 8 bases. CDR3 size: 14 residues. Germline V gene lookup returns CDR1 LNHDA and CDR2 SQIVND (reference sequence). V lost 3 bases, J lost 4 bases, and 5 bases stayed unmatched. The CDR3 sequence: CASSIGQGAYEQYF. The CDR3 DNA reads TGTGCCAGTAGTATCGGTCAGGGGGCGTACGAGCAGTACTTC. Supplemented by reference TRBV19 and TRBJ2-7, the full variable domain reads DGGITQSPKYLFRKEGQNVTLSCEQNLNHDAMYWYRQDPGQGLRLIYYSQIVNDFQKGDIAEGYSVSREKKESFPLTVTSAQKNPTAFYLCASSIGQGAYEQYFGPGTRLTVT.